This T cell receptor beta chain was identified in a study of shared clonotypes between healthy human individuals. For the study at large: Each donor's CD8 memory used one plate, CD8 naive two, each CD4 subset three.

With respect to this clone: Antigen: not known.

Only in-frame clones appear in the TCRdb table, and some are missing; sequencing was by immunoSEQ multiplex PCR. The sample lists roughly 700,000 clones, around two thirds occurring once. Points from the study as a whole: The study found about 5% of naive CD4 clonotypes shared across several donors. Though the depth was large, rarefaction showed that sorted-subset sequencing was incomplete.

The CDR3 extends over 16 amino acids. The germline V gene has CDR1 MGHRA and CDR2 YSYEKL. Trimming shortened V by 0 bases and J by 2 bases, and 11 bases separated the two germline ends. Sequenced material: memory CD4+ T cells sorted from blood. Stated subset: CD45RA-negative fraction. The sequence was collected from a woman between 25 and 40 years old in good health. V and J are TRBV4-1 and TRBJ1-5; D remains ambiguous. The CDR3 sequence is CASSQETAVGNQPQHF. The CDR3 DNA sequence: TGCGCCAGCAGCCAAGAGACGGCGGTGGGCAATCAGCCCCAGCATTTT.